A single sample gave rise to the 5 T cell receptor beta chains below, sequenced in a study of OX40 agonist ivuxolimab in advanced cancers. Produced via immunoSEQ multiplex PCR; TCRdb's table is partial and in-frame only. This table holds 55,000 to 65,000 clones, about 89% found once. This specimen consisted of CD4+ or CD8+ T cells sorted from blood, obtained in a trial of the OX40 agonist ivuxolimab. Receptor source: an adult with an advanced solid tumor such as melanoma, head and neck, liver or kidney cancer.

V usage is TRBV7-8 and J usage is TRBJ2-2; maybe TRBD1 (5 bases). The ends were cut back, 8 bases at V and 4 bases at J, with 11 bases in the middle. Germline V CDR1 and CDR2: SGHVS, FQNEAQ. This CDR3 is 13 amino acids long. In DNA form, the CDR3 reads TGTGCCAGCCTCCCTAGGGGCACCGGGGAGCTGTTTTTT. Translation: CASLPRGTGELFF.

The V call is TRBV7-2, the J call TRBJ2-4; the D gene is possibly TRBD1 (5 bases). The CDR3 runs to 16 residues. Germline CDR1 is SGHTA and CDR2 is FQGNSA. Trimming cost V 4 bases and J 0 bases, with 13 bases left between them. In DNA, the CDR3 is TGTGCCAGCAGCTCAGGGTATCGACTAGCCAAAAACATTCAGTACTTC. It translates to CASSSGYRLAKNIQYF.

This clone was detected a few times. This sequence joins TRBV20-1 and TRBJ1-2, with D tentatively TRBD1 (5 bases). Trimming left V 3 bases short and J 9 bases short, with 11 bases between. Germline V gene sequence: CDR1 DFQATT, CDR2 SNEGSKA (reference sequence). This CDR3 has 11 amino acids. The CDR3 loop reads CSASLLGRYTF. The CDR3 coding sequence is TGCAGTGCTAGTCTTCTGGGACGCTACACCTTC.

As for this clone: Sequence at one end of the junction differs from germline and may be a read error. The chain has TRBV6-5 and TRBJ2-1, with D unclear. The germline CDR1 and CDR2 sequences are MNHEY and SVGAGI. This CDR3 has 13 residues. CDR3 amino acids: CASRYSRENEQFF. The CDR3 nucleotides read TGTGCCAGCAGATACTCCCGTGAGAATGAGCAGTTCTTC.

This sequence joins TRBV4-2 and TRBJ2-5, with D unresolved. Trimming took 1 base from V and 5 from J, leaving 5 bases between them. The germline CDR1 and CDR2 sequences are LGHNA and YNFKEQ. The CDR3 consists of 12 residues. This CDR3 is CASSQGEETQYF. CDR3 in DNA: TGTGCCAGCAGCCAAGGTGAGGAGACCCAGTACTTC.